The T cell receptor beta chain under discussion was sequenced for a study of OX40 agonist ivuxolimab in advanced cancers. Study results and limitations: On average, a greater number of expanded clones characterised CD8+ T cells relative to CD4+.

Germline loops: CDR1 SGHNT, CDR2 YYREEE (reference sequence). This CDR3 has 20 amino acids. V lost 2 bases and J 5 bases, leaving 31 bases between the germline ends. Generated by immunoSEQ multiplex PCR, the TCRdb table keeps only in-frame clones and is missing some. The repertoire has more than 45,000 clones, around nine tenths of them found once; the top ten carry 1.5% to 2%. In the case of this clone: Antigen: not known.

Sequenced material: CD4+ or CD8+ T cells sorted from blood, taken in a trial of the OX40 agonist ivuxolimab. J is TRBJ1-2 and V is TRBV5-4; a possible D gene is TRBD1 (5 bases). The sequence was collected from an adult with an advanced solid tumor such as melanoma, head and neck, liver or kidney cancer. This chain's CDR3 is CASSFRSPGTTTLLWYGYTF. As DNA, the CDR3 is TGTGCCAGCAGCTTCAGGTCCCCAGGGACGACCACTCTCCTATGGTATGGCTACACCTTC.